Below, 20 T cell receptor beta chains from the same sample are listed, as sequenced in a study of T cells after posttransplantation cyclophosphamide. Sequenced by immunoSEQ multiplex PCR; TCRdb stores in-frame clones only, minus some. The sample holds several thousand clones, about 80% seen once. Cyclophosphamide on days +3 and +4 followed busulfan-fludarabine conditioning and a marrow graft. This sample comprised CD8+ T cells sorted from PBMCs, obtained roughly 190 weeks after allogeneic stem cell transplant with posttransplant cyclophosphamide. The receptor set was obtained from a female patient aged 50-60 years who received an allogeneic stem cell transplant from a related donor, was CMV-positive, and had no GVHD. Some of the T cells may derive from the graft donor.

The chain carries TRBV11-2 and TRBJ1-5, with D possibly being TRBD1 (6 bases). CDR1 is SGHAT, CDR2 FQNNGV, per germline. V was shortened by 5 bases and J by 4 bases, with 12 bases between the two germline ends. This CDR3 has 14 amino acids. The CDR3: CASSQQGGNQPQHF. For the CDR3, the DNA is TGTGCCAGCAGCCAACAGGGTGGGAATCAGCCCCAGCATTTT.

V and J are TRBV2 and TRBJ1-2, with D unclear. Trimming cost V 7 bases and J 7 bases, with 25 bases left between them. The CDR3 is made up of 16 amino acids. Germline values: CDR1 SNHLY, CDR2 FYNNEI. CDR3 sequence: CASTENPTGPGGGYTF. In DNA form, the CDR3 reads TGTGCCAGCACCGAAAACCCCACCGGGCCCGGAGGTGGCTACACCTTC.

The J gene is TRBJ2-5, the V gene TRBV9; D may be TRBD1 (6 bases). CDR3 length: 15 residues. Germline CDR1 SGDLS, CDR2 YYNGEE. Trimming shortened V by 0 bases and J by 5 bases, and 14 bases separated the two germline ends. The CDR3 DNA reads TGTGCCAGCAGCGTAGGTGGCTCAGGGGACGAGACCCAGTACTTC. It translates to CASSVGGSGDETQYF. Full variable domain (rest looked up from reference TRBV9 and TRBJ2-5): DSGVTQTPKHLITATGQRVTLRCSPRSGDLSVYWYQQSLDQGLQFLIQYYNGEERAKGNILERFSAQQFPDLHSELNLSSLELGDSALYFCASSVGGSGDETQYFGPGTRLLVL.

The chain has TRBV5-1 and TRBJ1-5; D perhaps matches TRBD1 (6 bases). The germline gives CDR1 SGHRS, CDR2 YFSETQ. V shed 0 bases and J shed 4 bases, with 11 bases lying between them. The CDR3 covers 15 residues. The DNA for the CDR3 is TGCGCCAGCAGCTTGGAAGGGGGAGGGAATCAGCCCCAGCATTTT. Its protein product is CASSLEGGGNQPQHF. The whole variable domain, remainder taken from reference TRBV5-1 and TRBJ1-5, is KAGVTQTPRYLIKTRGQQVTLSCSPISGHRSVSWYQQTPGQGLQFLFEYFSETQRNKGNFPGRFSGRQFSNSRSEMNVSTLELGDSALYLCASSLEGGGNQPQHFGDGTRLSIL.

The CDR3 is CASSLVGLAYEQYF. CDR3 nucleotides: TGTGCCAGCAGCTTAGTTGGACTAGCCTACGAGCAGTACTTC. The V call is TRBV11-2, the J call TRBJ2-7, with 7 nucleotides matching TRBD2. Trimming removed 1 base from V and 2 bases from J; junction bases left unmatched: 2. The CDR3 covers 14 residues. CDR1 SGHAT and CDR2 FQNNGV come from the germline V gene.

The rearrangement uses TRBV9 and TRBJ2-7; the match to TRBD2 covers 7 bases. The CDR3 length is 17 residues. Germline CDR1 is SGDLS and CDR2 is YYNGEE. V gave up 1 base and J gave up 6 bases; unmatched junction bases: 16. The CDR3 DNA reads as TGTGCCAGCAGCGTATTTGATACGGGCGGGAGTCACCGCGAGCAGTACTTC. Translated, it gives CASSVFDTGGSHREQYF.

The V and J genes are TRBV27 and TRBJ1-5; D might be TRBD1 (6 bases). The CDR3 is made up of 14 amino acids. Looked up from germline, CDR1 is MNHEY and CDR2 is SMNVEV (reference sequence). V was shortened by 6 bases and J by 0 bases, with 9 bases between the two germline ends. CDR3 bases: TGTGCCAGCAGAATAGGGGGTAGCAATCAGCCCCAGCATTTT. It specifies CASRIGGSNQPQHF.

CDR3 sequence: CASSEGSGYDGQFF. CDR3 sequence (DNA): TGTGCCAGCTCGGAGGGCAGTGGATATGATGGGCAGTTCTTC. The rearrangement uses TRBV5-4 and TRBJ2-1; D may be TRBD2 (6 bases). This CDR3 has 14 residues. Germline V gives CDR1 SGHNT, CDR2 YYREEE (reference sequence). Deletions cut 7 bases from V and 12 bases from J, with 23 bases between.

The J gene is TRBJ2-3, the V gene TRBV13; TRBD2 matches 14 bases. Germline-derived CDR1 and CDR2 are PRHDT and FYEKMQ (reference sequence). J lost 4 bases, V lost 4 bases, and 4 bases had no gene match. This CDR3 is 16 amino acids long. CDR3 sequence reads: CASSSGLAGVPDTQYF. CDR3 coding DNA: TGTGCCAGCAGCTCGGGACTAGCGGGAGTCCCAGATACGCAGTATTTT.

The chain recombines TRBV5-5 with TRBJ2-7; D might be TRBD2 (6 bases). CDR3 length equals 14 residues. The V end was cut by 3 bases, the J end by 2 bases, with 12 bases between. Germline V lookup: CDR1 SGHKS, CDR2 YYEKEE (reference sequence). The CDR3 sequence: CASSWEDPTYEQYF. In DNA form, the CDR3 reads TGTGCCAGCAGCTGGGAGGACCCGACCTACGAGCAGTACTTC. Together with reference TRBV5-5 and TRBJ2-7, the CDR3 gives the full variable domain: DAGVTQSPTHLIKTRGQQVTLRCSPISGHKSVSWYQQVLGQGPQFIFQYYEKEERGRGNFPDRFSARQFPNYSSELNVNALLLGDSALYLCASSWEDPTYEQYFGPGTRLTVT.

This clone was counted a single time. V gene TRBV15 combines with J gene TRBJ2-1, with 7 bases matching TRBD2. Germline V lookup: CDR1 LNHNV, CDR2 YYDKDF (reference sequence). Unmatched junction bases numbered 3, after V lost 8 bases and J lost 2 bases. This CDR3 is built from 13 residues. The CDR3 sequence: CATAGAPYNEQFF. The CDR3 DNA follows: TGTGCCACCGCGGGAGCCCCCTACAATGAGCAGTTCTTC. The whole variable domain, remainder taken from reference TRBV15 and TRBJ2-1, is DAMVIQNPRYQVTQFGKPVTLSCSQTLNHNVMYWYQQKSSQAPKLLFHYYDKDFNNEADTPDNFQSRRPNTSFCFLDIRSPGLGDTAMYLCATAGAPYNEQFFGPGTRLTVL.

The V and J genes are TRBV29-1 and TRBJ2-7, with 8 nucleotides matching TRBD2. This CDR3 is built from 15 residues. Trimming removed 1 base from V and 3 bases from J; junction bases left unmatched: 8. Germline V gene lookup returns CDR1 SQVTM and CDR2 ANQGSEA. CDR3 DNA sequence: TGCAGCGTTGAAGCCCGTAGCGGGATGGTCTACGAGCAGTACTTC. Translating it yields CSVEARSGMVYEQYF.

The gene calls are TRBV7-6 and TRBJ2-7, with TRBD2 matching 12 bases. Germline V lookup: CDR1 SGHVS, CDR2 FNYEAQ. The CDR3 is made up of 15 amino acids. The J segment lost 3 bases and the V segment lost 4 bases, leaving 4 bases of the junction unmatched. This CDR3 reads CASSSGTSGLYEQYF. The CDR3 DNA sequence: TGTGCCAGCAGCTCAGGGACTAGCGGGCTCTACGAGCAGTACTTC.

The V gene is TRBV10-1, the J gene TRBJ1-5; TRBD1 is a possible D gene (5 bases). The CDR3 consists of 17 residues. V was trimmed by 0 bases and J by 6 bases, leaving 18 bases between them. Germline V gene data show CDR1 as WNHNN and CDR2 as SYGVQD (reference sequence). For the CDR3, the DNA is TGCGCCAGCAGTGAGTCGTTCTCACCTGGGGGAGGTCAGCCCCAGCATTTT. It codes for CASSESFSPGGGQPQHF.

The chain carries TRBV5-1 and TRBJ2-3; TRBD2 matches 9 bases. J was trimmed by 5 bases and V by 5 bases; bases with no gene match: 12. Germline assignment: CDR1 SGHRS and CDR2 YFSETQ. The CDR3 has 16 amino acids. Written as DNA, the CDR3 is TGCGCCAGCAGTTTTGGGGTAGCGGGAGCAGGAGATACGCAGTATTTT. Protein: CASSFGVAGAGDTQYF.

CDR3 protein: CASSSNEGDPINPYEQYF. The DNA of the CDR3 is TGTGCCAGCTCATCCAATGAGGGGGACCCAATCAATCCCTACGAGCAGTACTTC. The chain carries TRBV18 and TRBJ2-7, with D perhaps matching TRBD1 (6 bases). Germline V lookup: CDR1 KGHSH, CDR2 LQKENI. V was trimmed by 5 bases and J by 2 bases, leaving 25 bases between them. This CDR3 is 18 amino acids long.

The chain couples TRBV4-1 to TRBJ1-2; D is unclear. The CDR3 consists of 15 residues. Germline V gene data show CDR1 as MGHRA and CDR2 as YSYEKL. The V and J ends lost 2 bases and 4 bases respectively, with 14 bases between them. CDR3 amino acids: CASSQLSPPGYGYTF. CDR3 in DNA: TGCGCCAGCAGCCAATTATCCCCTCCGGGCTATGGCTACACCTTC.

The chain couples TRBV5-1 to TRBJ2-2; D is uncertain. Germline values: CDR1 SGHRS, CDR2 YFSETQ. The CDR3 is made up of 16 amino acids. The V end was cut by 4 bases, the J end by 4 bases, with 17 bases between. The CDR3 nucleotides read TGCGCCAGCAGCCGGCTCGGCCCCGCAGGCACCGGGGAGCTGTTTTTT. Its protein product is CASSRLGPAGTGELFF.

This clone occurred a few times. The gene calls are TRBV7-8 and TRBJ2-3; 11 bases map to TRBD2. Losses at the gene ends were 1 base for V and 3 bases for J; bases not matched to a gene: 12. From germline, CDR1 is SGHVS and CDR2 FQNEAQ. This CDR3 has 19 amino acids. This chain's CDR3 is CASSLEVAGGPISTDTQYF. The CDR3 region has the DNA TGTGCCAGCAGCTTAGAGGTAGCGGGAGGGCCGATTTCTACAGATACGCAGTATTTT.

The CDR3 loop reads CASSLRRGGTDTQYF. Here the CDR3 DNA reads TGTGCCAGCAGCTTAAGGAGGGGAGGGACAGATACGCAGTATTTT. The chain joins TRBV7-8 to TRBJ2-3; 7 bases line up with TRBD2. Trimming at V came to 2 bases and at J to 3 bases, leaving 5 bases not matched to a gene. The CDR3 extends over 15 amino acids. The germline V gene encodes CDR1 SGHVS and CDR2 FQNEAQ.